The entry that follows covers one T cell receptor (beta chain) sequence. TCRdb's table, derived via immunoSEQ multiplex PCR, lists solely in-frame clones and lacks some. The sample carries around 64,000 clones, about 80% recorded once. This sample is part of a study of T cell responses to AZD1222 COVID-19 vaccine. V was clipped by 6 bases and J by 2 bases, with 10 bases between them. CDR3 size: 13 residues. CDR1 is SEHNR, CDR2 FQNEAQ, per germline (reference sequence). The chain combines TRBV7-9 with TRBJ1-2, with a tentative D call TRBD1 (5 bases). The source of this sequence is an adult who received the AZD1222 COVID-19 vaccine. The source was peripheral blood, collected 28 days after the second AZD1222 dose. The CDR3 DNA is TGTGCCAGCAGTTCGGGACCGAACTATGGCTACACCTTC. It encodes CASSSGPNYGYTF.